The 30 T cell receptor beta chains given below trace back to one sample, sequenced in a study of cytomegalovirus exposure and HLA in healthy donors. The PCR made use of 60 Vbeta and 13 Jbeta primers. Profiled with immunoSEQ multiplex PCR; TCRdb holds only in-frame clones, not every one. The sample yields some 110,000 clones, 65% to 80% seen once. The specimen sequenced was PBMCs. The receptors originated from a woman aged 60-70 years in good health and CMV-seropositive.

This chain links TRBV19 with TRBJ1-5, with 7 positions matching TRBD1. Looked up from germline, CDR1 is LNHDA and CDR2 is SQIVND (reference sequence). V shed 4 bases, J shed 0 bases, and the junction held 12 bases outside the gene matches. The CDR3 runs 18 residues. CDR3 loop: CASSRKGQLYDSNQPQHF. The CDR3 DNA reads as TGTGCCAGTAGTAGAAAGGGACAGCTTTATGATAGCAATCAGCCCCAGCATTTT.

The chain combines TRBV5-4 with TRBJ2-7, with D possibly matching TRBD2 (6 bases). Trimming stripped 4 bases from V and 3 bases from J, with 17 bases between. CDR1 is SGHNT, CDR2 YYREEE, per germline (reference sequence). The CDR3 length is 15 residues. As DNA, the CDR3 is TGTGCCAGCAGCCCCGGCCTCACTAGCAACTACGAGCAGTACTTC. It yields the protein CASSPGLTSNYEQYF.

V and J are TRBV6-5 and TRBJ2-1; D may be TRBD2 (6 bases). V was cut by 0 bases and J by 8 bases, with 11 bases left in between. The germline gives CDR1 MNHEY, CDR2 SVGAGI. The CDR3 sequence is 14 residues long. CDR3 DNA: TGTGCCAGCAGTTACTCTACCGGGAGCGATGAGCAGTTCTTC. It yields the protein CASSYSTGSDEQFF.

The J gene is TRBJ1-3, the V gene TRBV5-1; D is uncertain. Trimming shortened V by 6 bases and J by 1 base, and 17 bases separated the two germline ends. The germline V gene has CDR1 SGHRS and CDR2 YFSETQ. CDR3 length equals 16 residues. CDR3 amino acids: CASTLGVPQSGNTIYF. CDR3 sequence (DNA): TGCGCCAGCACCCTGGGCGTCCCCCAATCTGGAAACACCATATATTTT.

This clone showed up just a few times. This chain joins TRBV20-1 and TRBJ2-5; TRBD2 might be the D (6 bases). Trimming removed 6 bases from V and 5 bases from J, with 10 bases in between. This CDR3 is built from 11 residues. The germline gives CDR1 DFQATT, CDR2 SNEGSKA (reference sequence). CDR3: CSAGAGETQYF. In nucleotides, the CDR3 is TGCAGTGCCGGGGCGGGGGAGACCCAGTACTTC.

J is TRBJ1-1 and V is TRBV20-1; a possible D gene is TRBD1 (6 bases). Germline V gene sequence: CDR1 DFQATT, CDR2 SNEGSKA (reference sequence). The CDR3 consists of 11 residues. Trimming left V 0 bases short and J 12 bases short, with 11 bases between. The CDR3 sequence: CSARDRGAPFF. The CDR3, as DNA: TGCAGTGCTAGAGACAGGGGAGCACCTTTCTTT.

This clone has just one count. CDR3 coding DNA: TGTGCCAGCAGCTCGGACAGGGGGCAGGAAAAACTGTTTTTT. It yields the protein CASSSDRGQEKLFF. J is TRBJ1-4 and V is TRBV7-2; TRBD1 matches 11 bases. Germline CDR1 reads SGHTA; CDR2 reads FQGNSA. V trimming: 4 bases; J trimming: 8 bases; junction bases outside the gene matches: 3. CDR3 length equals 14 residues.

V gene TRBV4-1 combines with J gene TRBJ1-5; TRBD1 might be the D (5 bases). This CDR3 contains 14 residues. The V end lost 2 bases, the J end lost 6 bases, and 11 bases lay between the germline ends. Looked up from germline, CDR1 is MGHRA and CDR2 is YSYEKL. CDR3 bases: TGCGCCAGCAGCCAACCTACAAGGGGTCAGCCCCAGCATTTT. Amino acids: CASSQPTRGQPQHF.

The gene calls are TRBV12-2 and TRBJ2-3; TRBD2, as called in the table, went unchecked against the DNA. TRBV12-2 counts as a pseudogene. The CDR3 has 18 residues. CDR3 loop: CASRLVLAGGMSTDTQYF. CDR3 DNA: TGTGCAAGTCGCTTAGTTTTAGCGGGAGGGATGAGCACAGATACGCAGTATTTT.

The sample holds one count of this clone. The gene calls are TRBV6-1 and TRBJ1-1, with 9 bases identical to TRBD1. The CDR3 spans 14 residues. Germline V gene sequence: CDR1 MNHNS, CDR2 SASEGT. The V segment lost 3 bases and the J segment 4 bases; nucleotides outside the gene matches: 3. DNA of the CDR3: TGTGCCAGCAGTGACGGGACAGGGCTCACTGAAGCTTTCTTT. This sequence encodes CASSDGTGLTEAFF.

The genes are TRBV11-1 and TRBJ2-7; 7 bases fit TRBD1. The CDR3 totals 14 residues. The V gene's germline CDR1 is SGHAT and CDR2 FQDESV (reference sequence). Trimming at V came to 0 bases and at J to 6 bases, leaving 5 bases not matched to a gene. CDR3 sequence (DNA): TGTGCCAGCAGCTTAGCGCTAACAGGGGCCGAGCAGTACTTC. This codes for CASSLALTGAEQYF.

This clone was detected once. The V and J genes are TRBV30 and TRBJ1-2, with 9 positions matching TRBD1. The CDR3 has 16 amino acids. Unmatched junction bases numbered 9, after V lost 0 bases and J lost 4 bases. Germline assignment: CDR1 GTSNPN and CDR2 SVGIG (reference sequence). The chain's CDR3 is CAWSVTLGTGFYGYTF. The CDR3 DNA is TGTGCCTGGAGTGTAACCCTGGGGACAGGGTTCTATGGCTACACCTTC.

The chain couples TRBV27 to TRBJ2-7; 10 nucleotides line up with TRBD2. Unmatched junction bases numbered 4, after V lost 2 bases and J lost 3 bases. The V gene's germline CDR1 is MNHEY and CDR2 SMNVEV (reference sequence). This CDR3 has 15 amino acids. The CDR3 DNA is TGTGCCAGCAGTTTAACGGCTAGCGGGGGCTACGAGCAGTACTTC. Protein: CASSLTASGGYEQYF.

The sample holds one count of this clone. At one end, the junction sequence differs from germline, possibly due to a read error. The chain carries TRBV4-3 and TRBJ2-7; 9 bases match TRBD2. This CDR3 contains 16 residues. Germline CDR1 is LGHNA and CDR2 is YSLEER. In DNA form, the CDR3 reads TGCGCCAGCAGGCAAGACCGGCAGCGGGGGGCCTACGAGCAGTACTTC. Its protein is CASRQDRQRGAYEQYF.

The chain couples TRBV6-6 to TRBJ1-2, with TRBD1 matching over 8 bases. The CDR3 runs to 13 residues. CDR1 and CDR2 from the germline V gene are MNHNY and SVGAGI (reference sequence). V shed 6 bases and J 5 bases; nucleotides not matched to a gene: 5. CDR3 DNA sequence: TGTGCCAGCAGGGAACAGGGGGAGTATGGCTACACCTTC. It codes for CASREQGEYGYTF.

The chain recombines TRBV18 with TRBJ2-7; 8 nucleotides line up with TRBD1. The CDR3 contains 18 residues. V was pared by 5 bases and J by 4 bases, with 19 bases of the junction left unmatched. From germline, CDR1 is KGHSH and CDR2 LQKENI. CDR3 nucleotide sequence: TGTGCCAGCTCATCGCGAAAACCTGGACAGGGAAGGATATACGAGCAGTACTTC. Amino acids: CASSSRKPGQGRIYEQYF. The full variable domain, completed using reference TRBV18 and TRBJ2-7, is NAGVMQNPRHLVRRRGQEARLRCSPMKGHSHVYWYRQLPEEGLKFMVYLQKENIIDESGMPKERFSAEFPKEGPSILRIQQVVRGDSAAYFCASSSRKPGQGRIYEQYFGPGTRLTVT.

V is TRBV6-1 and J is TRBJ1-3, with D possibly matching TRBD1 (5 bases). Germline CDR1 is MNHNS and CDR2 is SASEGT. Trimming left V 8 bases short and J 4 bases short, with 15 bases between. The CDR3 totals 14 residues. The CDR3 region is CASLVGGGGNTIYF. CDR3 in DNA: TGTGCCAGCCTGGTGGGGGGGGGAGGAAACACCATATATTTT.

There are a few counts of this clone. The rearrangement joins TRBV6-5 to TRBJ1-3, with D perhaps TRBD1 (5 bases). Germline loops: CDR1 MNHEY, CDR2 SVGAGI. The germline V and J ends were trimmed by 0 bases and 0 bases, with 9 bases remaining between them. This CDR3 has 16 amino acids. CDR3 sequence: CASSYSRASSGNTIYF. CDR3 in DNA: TGTGCCAGCAGTTACTCCAGGGCCTCCTCTGGAAACACCATATATTTT.

J is TRBJ1-4 and V is TRBV2; D gene unclear. CDR1 is SNHLY, CDR2 FYNNEI, per germline. The V end lost 8 bases, the J end lost 11 bases, and 18 bases lay between the germline ends. This CDR3 region has 13 residues. The CDR3 protein is CASQFSGGNKLFF. In DNA, the CDR3 is TGTGCCAGCCAGTTTTCGGGAGGCAATAAACTGTTTTTT.

V is TRBV5-1 and J is TRBJ1-4; D is unresolved. The V end lost 0 bases, the J end lost 5 bases, and 5 bases lay between the germline ends. Germline V lookup: CDR1 SGHRS, CDR2 YFSETQ. The CDR3 consists of 13 residues. The CDR3 DNA reads as TGCGCCAGCAGCTTGGGCGTAAATGAAAAACTGTTTTTT. Amino acid sequence: CASSLGVNEKLFF. Combining the CDR3 with reference TRBV5-1 and TRBJ1-4 gives the whole variable domain KAGVTQTPRYLIKTRGQQVTLSCSPISGHRSVSWYQQTPGQGLQFLFEYFSETQRNKGNFPGRFSGRQFSNSRSEMNVSTLELGDSALYLCASSLGVNEKLFFGSGTQLSVL.

The V and J genes are TRBV5-1 and TRBJ2-5; 7 bases align to TRBD1. The germline V gene encodes CDR1 SGHRS and CDR2 YFSETQ. This CDR3 has 15 residues. The junction had 8 bases not matched to a gene; V was cut back by 4 bases and J by 2 bases. This CDR3 reads CASSPAGTAQETQYF. The CDR3 nucleotides are TGCGCCAGCAGCCCCGCCGGGACAGCTCAAGAGACCCAGTACTTC.

This clone has just one count. The chain combines TRBV27 with TRBJ2-3; 12 bases align to TRBD2. The CDR3 contains 15 residues. CDR1 MNHEY and CDR2 SMNVEV come from the germline V gene (reference sequence). J lost 6 bases, V lost 5 bases, and 6 bases had no gene match. This CDR3 reads CASSASTSGRDTQYF. DNA for the CDR3: TGTGCCAGCAGTGCCTCAACTAGCGGGAGGGATACGCAGTATTTT.

This chain uses TRBV7-9 with TRBJ2-5; 10 bases match TRBD2. The CDR3 spans 16 residues. V shed 4 bases, J shed 2 bases, and the junction held 7 bases outside the gene matches. The germline CDR1 and CDR2 sequences are SEHNR and FQNEAQ (reference sequence). Here the CDR3 reads CASSYLSGGNQETQYF. The CDR3 DNA follows: TGTGCCAGCAGCTACCTTAGCGGGGGGAATCAAGAGACCCAGTACTTC.

This clone was found once. The V call is TRBV13, the J call TRBJ2-7, with 11 bases lining up with TRBD2. CDR3 length: 18 residues. The J segment lost 0 bases and the V segment lost 5 bases, leaving 12 bases of the junction unmatched. Germline V gene lookup returns CDR1 PRHDT and CDR2 FYEKMQ (reference sequence). DNA for the CDR3: TGTGCCAGCAGCCGAGGACTAGCGGGCGTTCTAATCTCCTACGAGCAGTACTTC. As protein: CASSRGLAGVLISYEQYF.

The rearrangement joins TRBV25-1 to TRBJ2-2; a weak D match, TRBD1 (5 bases). Deletions cut 7 bases from V and 4 bases from J, with 16 bases between. Germline assignment: CDR1 MGHDK and CDR2 SYGVNS. The length of the CDR3 is 15 residues. The CDR3 loop reads CASNAGYRTTGELFF. CDR3 bases: TGTGCCAGCAACGCAGGGTATCGGACCACCGGGGAGCTGTTTTTT.

The J gene is TRBJ2-1, the V gene TRBV19; D might be TRBD2 (7 bases). V was clipped by 6 bases and J by 3 bases, with 15 bases between them. CDR1 and CDR2 (germline): LNHDA, SQIVND (reference sequence). The CDR3 sequence is 15 residues long. The CDR3 is CASRYGGGVYNEQFF. In DNA form, the CDR3 reads TGTGCCAGTAGGTATGGGGGGGGCGTCTACAATGAGCAGTTCTTC.

The chain joins TRBV7-9 to TRBJ1-2, with 7 bases lining up with TRBD1. V shed 5 bases, J shed 3 bases, and the junction held 6 bases outside the gene matches. This CDR3 contains 14 residues. The germline gives CDR1 SEHNR, CDR2 FQNEAQ (reference sequence). CDR3 amino acids: CASSSGQADYGYTF. CDR3 coding DNA: TGTGCCAGCAGCAGTGGACAGGCAGACTATGGCTACACCTTC.

The chain recombines TRBV30 with TRBJ2-7, with 8 bases that match TRBD2. Germline V lookup: CDR1 GTSNPN, CDR2 SVGIG (reference sequence). This CDR3 comprises 14 residues. The V and J ends lost 6 bases and 0 bases, in that order; junction bases with no gene match: 7. CDR3 protein: CACPGGAASYEQYF. The DNA for the CDR3 is TGTGCCTGCCCCGGGGGGGCTGCCTCCTACGAGCAGTACTTC.

The V call is TRBV2, the J call TRBJ1-2; D ambiguous. V lost 5 bases, J lost 2 bases, and 9 bases lay in between. There are 13 residues in the CDR3. Germline V lookup: CDR1 SNHLY, CDR2 FYNNEI. CDR3 sequence: CASSSAGNYGYTF. The DNA for the CDR3 is TGTGCCAGCAGTTCCGCGGGAAACTATGGCTACACCTTC.

Turning to this clone: One end of the junction does not line up with germline, which may come from a read error. The rearrangement links TRBV5-1 to TRBJ2-6, with 8 bases lining up with TRBD2. There are 17 residues in the CDR3. From germline, CDR1 is SGHRS and CDR2 YFSETQ. In DNA form, the CDR3 reads TGCGCCAGCAGCTTAGGAGGGGGACTAGTTGGGGCCAACGGCCTGACTTTC. The encoded protein is CASSLGGGLVGANGLTF.